Listed below are T cell receptor beta chains from one sample, sequenced in a study of cytomegalovirus exposure and HLA in healthy donors. Profiling relied on immunoSEQ multiplex PCR, and the TCRdb table lists in-frame clones only, not all of them. The sample lists 90,000 to 95,000 clones, 81% seen once, with approximately 1.1% in the top ten. The specimen was PBMCs. The receptor source for this set is a girl aged 2 to 10 in good health and CMV-seropositive. Each CDR3 is given with its conserved first and last residue. Each record gives: D gene, clone size, CDR3 length, J gene, V gene, CDR3 DNA, CDR3 protein. D genes are given only for firm matches. A row's size may be missing; if present it is once, few, many or a size class.

d_gene: -; abundance: once; len: 13; j_gene: TRBJ2-1; v_gene: TRBV5-1; CDR3nt: TGCGCCAGCAGCTCCGATGGGGCGCAAGAGCAGTTCTTC; CDR3aa: CASSSDGAQEQFF
d_gene: -; abundance: few; len: 13; j_gene: TRBJ1-2; v_gene: TRBV18; CDR3nt: TGTGCCAGCTCACCAAGCATAGACTATGGCTACACCTTC; CDR3aa: CASSPSIDYGYTF
d_gene: -; abundance: -; len: 10; j_gene: TRBJ1-2; v_gene: TRBV20-1; CDR3nt: TGCAGTGCTTTTAATTATGGCTACACCTTC; CDR3aa: CSAFNYGYTF
d_gene: -; abundance: -; len: 14; j_gene: TRBJ1-2; v_gene: TRBV18; CDR3nt: TGTGCCAGCTCACCAGCAGGGACTAGCTATGGCTACACCTTC; CDR3aa: CASSPAGTSYGYTF
d_gene: -; abundance: -; len: 12; j_gene: TRBJ1-2; v_gene: TRBV18; CDR3nt: TGTGCCAGCTCCCGGGGATCCTATGGCTACACCTTC; CDR3aa: CASSRGSYGYTF
d_gene: -; abundance: -; len: 15; j_gene: TRBJ2-7; v_gene: TRBV7-2; CDR3nt: TGTGCCAGCAGCTTAAGGTTTGGAGGGGCCGGAGAGCAGTACTTC; CDR3aa: CASSLRFGGAGEQYF
d_gene: -; abundance: -; len: 11; j_gene: TRBJ1-1; v_gene: TRBV6-1; CDR3nt: TGTGCCAGCACCAGGAACACTGAAGCTTTCTTT; CDR3aa: CASTRNTEAFF
d_gene: -; abundance: -; len: 15; j_gene: TRBJ2-7; v_gene: TRBV19; CDR3nt: TGTGCCAGTAGTTCTACCGGGTCCTTAGCCTACGAGCAGTACTTC; CDR3aa: CASSSTGSLAYEQYF
d_gene: -; abundance: -; len: 16; j_gene: TRBJ1-2; v_gene: TRBV10-3; CDR3nt: TGTGCCATCAGTGGCAGCAGGGAAGGTGAATCCTATGGCTACACCTTC; CDR3aa: CAISGSREGESYGYTF
d_gene: -; abundance: -; len: 13; j_gene: TRBJ1-5; v_gene: TRBV28; CDR3nt: TGTGCCAGCACCCCAGGGTCACATCAGCCCCAGCATTTT; CDR3aa: CASTPGSHQPQHF